This entry lists 15 T cell receptor beta chains sequenced from one sample in a study of T cell clonotyping in hematopoietic cell transplantation. TCRdb's copy holds only in-frame clones and misses some; the assay was immunoSEQ multiplex PCR. The sample lists around 5,700 clones; around three quarters were seen once. The sequences come from peripheral blood mononuclear cells, collected 30 days after allogeneic stem cell transplant. The origin of the receptors is a male patient aged 55 to 70 who had an allogeneic stem cell transplant from an unrelated donor, so the T cells may come from the graft donor. Some clones in this sample may be carry-over from other donors' samples.

The V gene is TRBV6-5, the J gene TRBJ2-3; a weak D match, TRBD1 (6 bases). CDR1 is MNHEY and CDR2 is SVGAGI in the germline V gene. This CDR3 is 14 amino acids long. Trimming pared 6 bases from V and 4 bases from J, leaving 14 bases between. In DNA form, the CDR3 reads TGTGCCAGCAGGCTCCCATCAGGGGCAGATACGCAGTATTTT. Translating it yields CASRLPSGADTQYF.

V and J are TRBV7-9 and TRBJ1-1; no clear D. The ends were cut back, 2 bases at V and 0 bases at J, with 10 bases in the middle. CDR1 is SEHNR, CDR2 FQNEAQ, per germline (reference sequence). This CDR3 comprises 15 residues. CDR3 residues: CASSLSVGVNTEAFF. CDR3 DNA sequence: TGTGCCAGCAGCTTATCCGTCGGGGTGAACACTGAAGCTTTCTTT.

The genes are TRBV10-2 and TRBJ2-7; D remains unclear. This CDR3 contains 13 residues. The V end was cut by 5 bases, the J end by 4 bases, with 12 bases between. Germline V gene lookup returns CDR1 WSHSY and CDR2 SAAADI. The CDR3 protein is CASSPVPRYEQYF. The CDR3 bases are TGCGCCAGCAGTCCAGTACCTCGATACGAGCAGTACTTC.

In DNA, the CDR3 is TGTGCCAGCAGTACCCGGACGGCATCCTATGGCTACACCTTC. Translated: CASSTRTASYGYTF. V and J are TRBV25-1 and TRBJ1-2; D not resolved. There are 14 residues in the CDR3. Germline CDR1 reads MGHDK; CDR2 reads SYGVNS. The V end was cut by 5 bases, the J end by 4 bases, with 14 bases between.

The chain employs TRBV5-8 and TRBJ2-7, with TRBD1 matching over 8 bases. Looked up from germline, CDR1 is SGHTS and CDR2 is YDEGEE. V shed 0 bases, J shed 1 base, and the junction held 9 bases outside the gene matches. CDR3 length equals 17 residues. CDR3 sequence: CASSLERSGGRSYEQYF. CDR3 sequence (DNA): TGTGCCAGCAGCTTGGAGAGGTCAGGGGGCCGATCCTACGAGCAGTACTTC.

V gene TRBV29-1 combines with J gene TRBJ2-3; 10 nucleotides line up with TRBD1. The CDR3 loop spans 14 amino acids. V lost 7 bases and J lost 5; bases outside the gene matches: 9. Germline V gives CDR1 SQVTM, CDR2 ANQGSEA. The CDR3 spells CSDRTGGIGDTQYF. The CDR3 DNA follows: TGCAGCGACCGGACAGGGGGTATAGGAGATACGCAGTATTTT.

This chain connects TRBV5-6 to TRBJ1-4; possibly TRBD1 for D (6 bases). CDR3 length: 13 residues. V was trimmed by 4 bases and J by 6 bases, leaving 10 bases between them. The germline V gene encodes CDR1 SGHDT and CDR2 YYEEEE. Here the CDR3 DNA reads TGTGCCAGCAGCCCGGACAGAGATGAAAAACTGTTTTTT. Translated: CASSPDRDEKLFF.

The chain joins TRBV2 to TRBJ1-1; weak D call: TRBD1 (5 bases). In germline, CDR1 is SNHLY, CDR2 FYNNEI. CDR3 size: 13 residues. The ends were cut back, 10 bases at V and 3 bases at J, with 15 bases in the middle. For the CDR3, the DNA is TGTGCCAACTCCGGGGGGATTTACACTGAAGCTTTCTTT. Translating it yields CANSGGIYTEAFF.

V and J are TRBV7-2 and TRBJ2-2; weak D call: TRBD1 (5 bases). The V end lost 1 base, the J end lost 4 bases, and 10 bases lay between the germline ends. Germline CDR1 SGHTA, CDR2 FQGNSA. The CDR3 has 15 residues. The CDR3 nucleotides are TGTGCCAGCAGCTTAGAAAGGGGCCCCACCGGGGAGCTGTTTTTT. Translating it yields CASSLERGPTGELFF.

The chain has TRBV4-3 and TRBJ1-1, with 7 bases that match TRBD1. V lost 4 bases and J lost 2; bases outside the gene matches: 13. The CDR3 runs to 17 residues. The germline CDR1 and CDR2 sequences are LGHNA and YSLEER. CDR3 DNA sequence: TGCGCCAGCAGCCCCATTGTGCGGACAGGCCTCAACACTGAAGCTTTCTTT. Translated, it gives CASSPIVRTGLNTEAFF.

This chain connects TRBV6-5 to TRBJ2-1; possible D gene TRBD2, 6 bases. CDR1 is MNHEY, CDR2 SVGAGI, per germline. V gave up 7 bases and J gave up 15 bases, with 19 bases separating them. The CDR3 has 12 amino acids. CDR3 bases: TGTGCCAGCAAGCCTAGCGCTCTACGGGGGTTCTTC. As protein: CASKPSALRGFF.

This clone showed up just a few times. V and J are TRBV6-1 and TRBJ2-7; 10 nucleotides agree with TRBD2. Looked up from germline, CDR1 is MNHNS and CDR2 is SASEGT. The CDR3 contains 18 residues. With V trimmed by 4 bases and J by 3 bases, 15 bases remained unmatched. CDR3 DNA sequence: TGTGCCAGCAGTGGGCGTGGGCTAGCGGGAGAGGGGGGCTACGAGCAGTACTTC. Translating it yields CASSGRGLAGEGGYEQYF.

J is TRBJ2-3 and V is TRBV2; TRBD1 matches 10 bases. V shed 7 bases, J shed 3 bases, and the junction held 7 bases outside the gene matches. This CDR3 contains 15 residues. The germline V gene has CDR1 SNHLY and CDR2 FYNNEI. The CDR3 loop is CASMGDRGGTDTQYF. CDR3 in DNA: TGTGCCAGCATGGGGGACAGGGGCGGGACAGATACGCAGTATTTT.

The CDR3 loop reads CASWLGTYNSPLHF. CDR3 nucleotide sequence: TGTGCCAGCTGGCTGGGGACCTATAATTCACCCCTCCACTTT. The genes are TRBV6-6 and TRBJ1-6; D remains unclear. V dropped 8 bases and J dropped 2 bases, with 10 bases sitting between them. The CDR3 is 14 amino acids. Looked up from germline, CDR1 is MNHNY and CDR2 is SVGAGI (reference sequence).

The chain carries TRBV7-2 and TRBJ1-4; TRBD1 aligns across 10 bases. The CDR3 totals 17 residues. The trim removed 5 bases at V and 6 bases at J, leaving 12 bases unmatched. Germline V gives CDR1 SGHTA, CDR2 FQGNSA. CDR3 in DNA: TGTGCCAGCAGCCGTTTCCTCGCCGGGACAGGGGATGAAAAACTGTTTTTT. As protein: CASSRFLAGTGDEKLFF. Looking up the rest from reference TRBV7-2 and TRBJ1-4 gives the full variable domain: GAGVSQSPSNKVTEKGKDVELRCDPISGHTALYWYRQSLGQGLEFLIYFQGNSAPDKSGLPSDRFSAERTGGSVSTLTIQRTQQEDSAVYLCASSRFLAGTGDEKLFFGSGTQLSVL.